Shown below are 2 T cell receptor beta chains from a single sample sequenced in a study of OX40 agonist ivuxolimab in advanced cancers. Receptor amplification or capture employed the immunoSEQ multiplex PCR assay. TCRdb obtained this table from immuneACCESS and retained in-frame rearrangements with V and J assigned. These tables miss some clones; where compared with another copy, unresolved V genes account for less than half of the shortfall, and the remainder is unexplained. The sample has over 80,000 clones on record, approximately 91% of them singletons. 0.33% of the sample goes to the ten largest clones. The material sequenced was CD4+ or CD8+ T cells sorted from blood, taken in a trial of the OX40 agonist ivuxolimab. These receptors came from an adult with an advanced solid tumor such as melanoma, head and neck, liver or kidney cancer.

This chain uses TRBV5-4 with TRBJ1-2, with a possible D match to TRBD1 (6 bases). The V gene's germline CDR1 is SGHNT and CDR2 YYREEE (reference sequence). V shed 4 bases and J shed 7 bases, with 23 bases lying between them. The CDR3 loop spans 16 amino acids. CDR3 residues: CASSLNPTGQPGGYTF. CDR3 nucleotide sequence: TGTGCCAGCAGCCTAAACCCAACAGGGCAGCCGGGTGGCTACACCTTC.

The V and J genes are TRBV7-3 and TRBJ1-3, with a tentative D call TRBD1 (5 bases). The CDR3 length is 17 residues. The germline V and J ends were trimmed by 2 bases and 2 bases, with 16 bases remaining between them. Per the germline V gene, CDR1 is SGHTA and CDR2 is FQGTGA. CDR3 in DNA: TGTGCCAGCAGCTTAGGCCCCAGGGACTCACCTGGAAACACCATATATTTT. The encoded protein is CASSLGPRDSPGNTIYF.